This TCR beta chain emerged from a study of blood T cells in healthy people across ages. Next came a second PCR, run for about 6 to 11 cycles, which used a sample-barcoded 5' primer along with a J-beta primer mix. Using its own MiXCR run on the 5' RACE reads, TCRdb lists one record per CDR3 protein. The repertoire holds 600,000 to 800,000 distinct CDR3 sequences, with roughly 21% as singletons. This CDR3 comprises 16 residues. Germline V CDR1 and CDR2: LNHDA, SQIVND (reference sequence). Comments on this clonotype: At one end the junction does not follow the germline gene, possibly because of a read error.

What was sequenced was blood. This TCR derives from an older man in good health. This sequence joins TRBV19 and TRBJ1-1; 11 bases fit TRBD1. The CDR3 DNA follows: TGTGTCAGTAGTCCCAGGCCGGGACAGGGGGACACTGAAGCTTTCTTT. Translating it yields CVSSPRPGQGDTEAFF.